The next 29 T cell receptor beta chains were all read from a single sample in a study of Graves' ophthalmopathy and Graves' hyperthyroidism. Amplification from RNA transcripts yielded the TCR beta CDR3 regions. HTBI-primed first-round RT-PCR preceded second-round multiplex PCR. TCRdb fed the multiplex PCR reads into MiXCR, producing one record per CDR3 protein. The sample comprises 400,000 or so distinct CDR3 sequences, less than 20% of which are singletons, and 5.5% to 7% rests with the top ten. Sequences were obtained from peripheral blood. These receptor sequences come from a woman under 30 with stable Graves' hyperthyroidism.

This clonotype was counted many times. This chain links TRBV7-2 with TRBJ2-5; 14 positions agree with TRBD2. The junction had 16 bases not matched to a gene; V was cut back by 4 bases and J by 9 bases. The CDR3 consists of 18 residues. Germline V gene sequence: CDR1 SGHTA, CDR2 FQGNSA. In DNA, the CDR3 is TGTGCCAGCAGCTCCCCCAGACTAGCGGGGGGGTCTTTATGGTCCCAGTACTTC. Protein: CASSSPRLAGGSLWSQYF.

V usage is TRBV29-1 and J usage is TRBJ2-5, with D possibly called TRBD1 or TRBD2 (5 bases each). Trimming left V 0 bases short and J 5 bases short, with 13 bases between. Germline V gene sequence: CDR1 SQVTM, CDR2 ANQGSEA. This CDR3 spans 14 amino acids. DNA of the CDR3: TGCAGCGTTGAAGAGCCCCGGGGCCGTGAGACCCAGTACTTC. This translates into CSVEEPRGRETQYF.

This clonotype came up many times. The chain links TRBV19 to TRBJ1-3, with TRBD1 as a possible D gene (6 bases). The CDR3 length is 15 residues. Trimming left V 6 bases short and J 0 bases short, with 12 bases between. CDR1 is LNHDA and CDR2 is SQIVND in the germline V gene (reference sequence). CDR3 in amino acids: CASRGAALSGNTIYF. The CDR3 coding sequence is TGTGCCAGTAGGGGGGCAGCCCTCTCTGGAAACACCATATATTTT.

This clonotype has just a few counts. The rearrangement links TRBV6-1 to TRBJ1-5; D might be TRBD1 (6 bases). CDR1 and CDR2 (germline): MNHNS, SASEGT. The CDR3 runs to 14 residues. V shed 6 bases and J shed 1 base, with 10 bases lying between them. The CDR3 DNA reads as TGTGCCAGCAGCTCAGGGGTGAGCAATCAGCCCCAGCATTTT. This gives the protein CASSSGVSNQPQHF.

This clonotype was counted between two and nine times. The J gene is TRBJ1-1, the V gene TRBV4-1; D is possibly TRBD1 (5 bases). CDR1 is MGHRA, CDR2 YSYEKL, per germline. The CDR3 is made up of 20 amino acids. V lost 3 bases, J lost 5 bases, and 31 bases lay in between. Written as DNA, the CDR3 is TGCGCCAGCAGCCAGAGGTTCATTGGGGGGTCCCTGGATTATAGAACTGAAGCTTTCTTT. It encodes CASSQRFIGGSLDYRTEAFF.

This clonotype was recorded many times. This rearrangement joins TRBV20-1 to TRBJ2-5; 15 nucleotides match TRBD2. The CDR3 is made up of 15 amino acids. V lost 1 base to trimming and J lost 4 bases; unmatched junction nucleotides: 1. CDR1 is DFQATT and CDR2 is SNEGSKA in the germline V gene (reference sequence). In DNA form, the CDR3 reads TGCAGTGCTAGAGGGACTAGCGGGGGGGTAGAGACCCAGTACTTC. Protein sequence: CSARGTSGGVETQYF.

This clonotype was picked up many times. CDR3 nucleotide sequence: TGTGCCAGCAGTTACTCGGGTTCACCCCTCCACTTT. Residues: CASSYSGSPLHF. V is TRBV6-6 and J is TRBJ1-6, with D unresolved. Germline V CDR1 and CDR2: MNHNY, SVGAGI (reference sequence). Trimming pared 0 bases from V and 9 bases from J, leaving 3 bases between. The CDR3 sequence is 12 residues long.

This clonotype was recorded at least ten times. The genes are TRBV12-3 or TRBV12-4 and TRBJ1-1; tentatively, D is TRBD1 (6 bases). CDR3 length equals 12 residues. Trimming left V 7 bases short and J 10 bases short, with 16 bases between. DNA for the CDR3: TGTGCCAGCACCCAAGGAAAGGGGGTAGCTTTCTTT. It specifies CASTQGKGVAFF.

This clonotype was seen at least ten times. The V call is TRBV27, the J call TRBJ1-2; 10 bases match TRBD1. V was pared by 3 bases and J by 6 bases, with 4 bases of the junction left unmatched. The CDR3 is 14 residues long. Germline CDR1 MNHEY, CDR2 SMNVEV (reference sequence). CDR3 nucleotides: TGTGCCAGCAGTTTTGGGACAGGGGTGAATGGCTACACCTTC. Translating gives CASSFGTGVNGYTF.

This clonotype was counted ten times or more. The rearrangement links TRBV6-1 to TRBJ1-5; D unresolved. Looked up from germline, CDR1 is MNHNS and CDR2 is SASEGT. The length of the CDR3 is 13 residues. Trimming left V 6 bases short and J 6 bases short, with 12 bases between. Here the CDR3 reads CASSPNLVQPQHF. CDR3 in DNA: TGTGCCAGCAGCCCTAATTTAGTTCAGCCCCAGCATTTT.

This clonotype was counted at least ten times. The chain links TRBV9 to TRBJ1-2, with TRBD1 matching over 9 bases. The J segment lost 4 bases and the V segment lost 7 bases, leaving 8 bases of the junction unmatched. There are 14 residues in the CDR3. Germline V lookup: CDR1 SGDLS, CDR2 YYNGEE. The CDR3, as DNA: TGTGCCAGCGGCCCCGGGACAGGGCTCTATGGCTACACCTTC. It codes for CASGPGTGLYGYTF.

Many counts were recorded for this clonotype. The chain employs TRBV20-1 and TRBJ1-1; 9 bases are shared with TRBD1. The V gene end was trimmed by 0 bases and the J gene end by 6 bases; junction bases not matched to a gene: 2. CDR3 size: 13 residues. Germline V CDR1 and CDR2: DFQATT, SNEGSKA (reference sequence). The CDR3 DNA is TGCAGTGCTAGAGAGTACAGGGGGCCTGAAGCTTTCTTT. Its protein is CSAREYRGPEAFF.

This clonotype showed up many times. The V and J genes are TRBV12-3 or TRBV12-4 and TRBJ1-1; tentative D call: TRBD1 (5 bases). The CDR3 runs to 16 residues. V was trimmed by 2 bases and J by 0 bases, leaving 13 bases between them. In DNA, the CDR3 is TGTGCCAGCAGTTTAATGAGGGGAGTGGTGAACACTGAAGCTTTCTTT. This sequence encodes CASSLMRGVVNTEAFF.

The genes are TRBV19 and TRBJ1-5; a weak D match, TRBD1 (6 bases). In germline, CDR1 is LNHDA, CDR2 SQIVND (reference sequence). The CDR3 spans 15 residues. Trimming removed 7 bases from V and 0 bases from J, with 13 bases in between. The CDR3 protein is CASKGGRNSNQPQHF. The CDR3 DNA sequence: TGTGCCAGTAAAGGGGGGAGAAATAGCAATCAGCCCCAGCATTTT.

This clonotype showed up many times. The V gene is TRBV11-2, the J gene TRBJ1-3, with a tentative D call TRBD1 (5 bases). The V and J ends lost 5 bases and 4 bases respectively, with 15 bases between them. The CDR3 contains 15 residues. Germline V gene lookup returns CDR1 SGHAT and CDR2 FQNNGV. The CDR3 is CASSTGLSAGNTIYF. Here the CDR3 DNA reads TGTGCCAGCAGCACGGGACTCTCCGCAGGAAACACCATATATTTT. The full variable domain, completed using reference TRBV11-2 and TRBJ1-3, is EAGVAQSPRYKIIEKRQSVAFWCNPISGHATLYWYQQILGQGPKLLIQFQNNGVVDDSQLPKDRFSAERLKGVDSTLKIQPAKLEDSAVYLCASSTGLSAGNTIYFGEGSWLTVV.

Of note for this clonotype: This may arise from a read error, as a much more abundant clone is one base away. CDR3 sequence reads: CATSDLDQETKYF. CDR3 nucleotide sequence: TGTGCCACCAGTGATTTGGACCAAGAGACCAAGTACTTC. The chain is built from TRBV24-1 and TRBJ2-5, with D unresolved. Germline CDR1 reads KGHDR; CDR2 reads SFDVKD. This CDR3 is 13 amino acids long.

In its sample, this clonotype was seen many times. The chain combines TRBV29-1 with TRBJ2-2; D remains ambiguous. The CDR3 sequence is 14 residues long. The germline CDR1 and CDR2 sequences are SQVTM and ANQGSEA. V lost 6 bases and J 2 bases, leaving 13 bases between the germline ends. The CDR3 bases are TGCAGCGTCGAGACCGCGATTAACACCGGGGAGCTGTTTTTT. It translates to CSVETAINTGELFF.

This clonotype showed up just a few times. The rearrangement uses TRBV19 and TRBJ2-5, with D perhaps TRBD1 or TRBD2 (6 bases each). The CDR3 sequence is 16 residues long. Between the trimmed V and J ends, which lost 4 bases and 2 bases, there was a span of 17 bases. Germline V gene data show CDR1 as LNHDA and CDR2 as SQIVND (reference sequence). The CDR3 bases are TGTGCCAGTAGTACTCTAAGGGGGGTCGGACAAGAGACCCAGTACTTC. This translates into CASSTLRGVGQETQYF.

There are many counts of this clonotype. The V gene is TRBV6-1, the J gene TRBJ2-6, with D possibly being TRBD1 (7 bases). V lost 8 bases, J lost 0 bases, and 11 bases lay in between. The CDR3 is made up of 15 amino acids. Germline CDR1 and CDR2: MNHNS and SASEGT. Here the CDR3 DNA reads TGTGCCAGCCCGCAGGGGGGCTCTGGGGCCAACGTCCTGACTTTC. It translates to CASPQGGSGANVLTF.

This clonotype was detected ten times or more. The chain combines TRBV12-3 or TRBV12-4 with TRBJ1-1, with D perhaps matching TRBD1 (6 bases). Trimming removed 7 bases at V and 7 bases at J, with 13 bases between. The CDR3 contains 12 residues. The CDR3 reads CASTKGTIEAFF. In nucleotides, the CDR3 is TGTGCCAGCACCAAAGGGACAATTGAAGCTTTCTTT.

This rearrangement joins TRBV6-2 or TRBV6-3 to TRBJ2-5; maybe TRBD2 (5 bases). The CDR3 covers 16 residues. V gave up 5 bases and J gave up 5 bases, with 21 bases separating them. The germline CDR1 and CDR2 sequences are MNHEY and SVGEGT. The DNA for the CDR3 is TGTGCCAGCAGTGGACCAACTCAACTGGGCGGGGAGACCCAGTACTTC. The encoded protein is CASSGPTQLGGETQYF.

This clonotype has a count of ten or more. The junction departs from germline at one end; a sequencing error may be responsible. The rearrangement joins TRBV12-3 or TRBV12-4 to TRBJ2-7; possibly TRBD1 for D (6 bases). The CDR3 length is 11 residues. DNA of the CDR3: TGTGCCGGCAGGGGCTCCTACGAGCAGTACTTC. Translation gives CAGRGSYEQYF.

The rearrangement joins TRBV12-3 or TRBV12-4 to TRBJ2-5, with TRBD2 identical over 15 bases. The CDR3 is 17 residues long. Trimming removed 6 bases from V and 2 bases from J; junction bases left unmatched: 7. CDR3 loop: CASSRTSGGARQETQYF. The CDR3 DNA follows: TGTGCCAGCAGCAGGACTAGCGGGGGGGCAAGGCAAGAGACCCAGTACTTC.

This clonotype was counted many times. This chain connects TRBV12-3 or TRBV12-4 to TRBJ1-1; possible D gene TRBD1, 5 bases. V lost 7 bases to trimming and J lost 6 bases, with 15 bases between them. This CDR3 spans 13 amino acids. This CDR3 reads CASNPYGGSEAFF. The CDR3, as DNA: TGTGCCAGCAATCCATATGGGGGTTCTGAAGCTTTCTTT.

The chain recombines TRBV6-2 or TRBV6-3 with TRBJ2-7; the D call may be TRBD1 or TRBD2 (6 bases each). V dropped 2 bases and J dropped 6 bases, with 14 bases sitting between them. Germline-derived CDR1 and CDR2 are MNHEY and SVGEGT. The CDR3 has 14 amino acids. The DNA for the CDR3 is TGTGCCAGCAGTTACGCCGCCGGGGGCTTCGAGCAGTACTTC. Protein product: CASSYAAGGFEQYF.

This clonotype was seen at least ten times. The chain is built from TRBV4-1 and TRBJ2-5; 7 bases are a match to TRBD2. V gave up 1 base and J gave up 5 bases; unmatched junction bases: 7. The CDR3 extends over 15 amino acids. The V gene's germline CDR1 is MGHRA and CDR2 YSYEKL. The CDR3 nucleotides are TGCGCCAGCAGCCAAGGGGGGGGGAGCGGCGAGACCCAGTACTTC. This encodes CASSQGGGSGETQYF.

In this sample, this clonotype turned up once. The chain employs TRBV7-9 and TRBJ2-7; TRBD2 is a possible D gene (5 bases). The CDR3 runs 14 residues. Germline lookup yields CDR1 SEHNR and CDR2 FQNEAQ (reference sequence). Between the trimmed V and J ends, which lost 6 bases and 4 bases, there was a span of 16 bases. CDR3 in DNA: TGTGCCAGCAGTTTACCCCGAAGGGAGTACGAGCAGTACTTC. Translated, it gives CASSLPRREYEQYF.

This clonotype was seen a few times. V and J are TRBV5-6 and TRBJ1-2; 8 bases are a match to TRBD1. Per germline, CDR1 SGHDT and CDR2 YYEEEE. The CDR3 has 15 amino acids. V shed 4 bases, J shed 6 bases, and the junction held 11 bases outside the gene matches. CDR3 in amino acids: CASSATGVDSDGYTF. CDR3 bases: TGTGCCAGCAGCGCGACAGGGGTAGATTCCGATGGCTACACCTTC.

This clonotype was counted ten times or more. This chain connects TRBV7-8 to TRBJ1-5; the match to TRBD1 covers 9 bases. The length of the CDR3 is 20 residues. The J segment lost 0 bases and the V segment lost 8 bases, leaving 20 bases of the junction unmatched. The germline V gene encodes CDR1 SGHVS and CDR2 FQNEAQ. The CDR3 here is CASSRGFPGQGYNSNQPQHF. As DNA, the CDR3 is TGTGCCAGCTCAAGGGGATTCCCGGGACAGGGATATAATAGCAATCAGCCCCAGCATTTT.